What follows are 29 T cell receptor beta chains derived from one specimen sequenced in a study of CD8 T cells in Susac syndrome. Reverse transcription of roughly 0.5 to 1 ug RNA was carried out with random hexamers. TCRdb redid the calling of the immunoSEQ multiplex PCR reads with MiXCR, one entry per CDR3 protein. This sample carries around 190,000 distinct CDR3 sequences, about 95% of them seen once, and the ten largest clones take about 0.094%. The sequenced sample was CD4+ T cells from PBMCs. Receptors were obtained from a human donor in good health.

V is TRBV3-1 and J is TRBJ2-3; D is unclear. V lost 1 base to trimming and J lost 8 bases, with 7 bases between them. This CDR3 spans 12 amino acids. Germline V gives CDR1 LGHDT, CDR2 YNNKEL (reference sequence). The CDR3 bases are TGTGCCAGCAGCCAAGGGTCGGGTACGCAGTATTTT. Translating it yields CASSQGSGTQYF.

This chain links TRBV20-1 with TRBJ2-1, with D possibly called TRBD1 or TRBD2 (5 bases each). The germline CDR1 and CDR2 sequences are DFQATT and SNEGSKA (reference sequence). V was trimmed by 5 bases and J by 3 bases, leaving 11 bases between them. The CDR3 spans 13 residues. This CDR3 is CSAGGRSYNEQFF. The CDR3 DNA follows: TGCAGTGCTGGGGGACGGAGCTACAATGAGCAGTTCTTC.

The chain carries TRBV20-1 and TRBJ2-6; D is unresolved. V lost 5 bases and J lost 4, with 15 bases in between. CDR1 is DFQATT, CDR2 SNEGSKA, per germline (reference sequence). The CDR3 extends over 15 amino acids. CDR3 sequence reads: CSAPRPESGANVLTF. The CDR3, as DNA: TGCAGTGCTCCCCGCCCTGAGTCCGGGGCCAACGTCCTGACTTTC.

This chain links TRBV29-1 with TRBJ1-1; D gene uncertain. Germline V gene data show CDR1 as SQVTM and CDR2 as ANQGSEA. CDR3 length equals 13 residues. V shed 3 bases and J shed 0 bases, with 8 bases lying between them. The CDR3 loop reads CSVDSYMNTEAFF. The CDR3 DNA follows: TGCAGCGTTGATTCGTACATGAACACTGAAGCTTTCTTT. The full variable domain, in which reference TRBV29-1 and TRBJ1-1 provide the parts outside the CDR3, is SAVISQKPSRDICQRGTSLTIQCQVDSQVTMMFWYRQQPGQSLTLIATANQGSEATYESGFVIDKFPISRPNLTFSTLTVSNMSPEDSSIYLCSVDSYMNTEAFFGQGTRLTVV.

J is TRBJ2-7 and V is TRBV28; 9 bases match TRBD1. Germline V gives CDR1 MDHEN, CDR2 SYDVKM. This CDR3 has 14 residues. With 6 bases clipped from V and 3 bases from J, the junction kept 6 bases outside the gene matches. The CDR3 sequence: CASSHGTGYYEQYV. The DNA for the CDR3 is TGTGCCAGCAGCCACGGGACAGGGTACTACGAGCAGTACGTC.

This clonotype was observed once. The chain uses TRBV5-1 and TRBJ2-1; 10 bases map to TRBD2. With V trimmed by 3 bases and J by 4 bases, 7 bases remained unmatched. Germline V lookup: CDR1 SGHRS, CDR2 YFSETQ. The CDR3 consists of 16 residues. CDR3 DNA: TGCGCCAGCAGCTCCATAGCGGGAGGAGGTTACAATGAGCAGTTCTTC. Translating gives CASSSIAGGGYNEQFF.

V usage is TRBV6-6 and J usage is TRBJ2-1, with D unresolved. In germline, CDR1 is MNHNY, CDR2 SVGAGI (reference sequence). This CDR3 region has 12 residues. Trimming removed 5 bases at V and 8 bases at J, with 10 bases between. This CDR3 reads CASSVVWDEQFF. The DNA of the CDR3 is TGTGCCAGCAGTGTGGTATGGGATGAGCAGTTCTTC.

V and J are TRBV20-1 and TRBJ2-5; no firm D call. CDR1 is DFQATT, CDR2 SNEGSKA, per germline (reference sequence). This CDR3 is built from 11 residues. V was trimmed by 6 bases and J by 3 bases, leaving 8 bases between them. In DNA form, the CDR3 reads TGCAGTGCAGAAGGGAAAGAGACCCAGTACTTC. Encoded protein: CSAEGKETQYF.

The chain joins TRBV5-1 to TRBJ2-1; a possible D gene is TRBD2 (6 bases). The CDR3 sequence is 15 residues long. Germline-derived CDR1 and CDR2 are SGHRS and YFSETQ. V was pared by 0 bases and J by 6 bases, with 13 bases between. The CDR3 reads CASSLVLAPTNEQFF. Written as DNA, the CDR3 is TGCGCCAGCAGCTTGGTACTAGCCCCGACCAATGAGCAGTTCTTC.

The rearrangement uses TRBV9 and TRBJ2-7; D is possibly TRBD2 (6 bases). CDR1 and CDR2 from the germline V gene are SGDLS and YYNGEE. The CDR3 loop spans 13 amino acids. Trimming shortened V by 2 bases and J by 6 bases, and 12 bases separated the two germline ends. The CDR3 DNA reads TGTGCCAGCAGCGTTACGGGAGAGACCGAGCAGTACGTC. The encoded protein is CASSVTGETEQYV.

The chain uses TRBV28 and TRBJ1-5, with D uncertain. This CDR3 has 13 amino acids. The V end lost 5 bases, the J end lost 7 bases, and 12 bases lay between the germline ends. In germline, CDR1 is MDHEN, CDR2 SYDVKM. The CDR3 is CASSLPQRQPQHF. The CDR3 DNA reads TGTGCCAGCAGTCTCCCTCAGAGGCAGCCCCAGCATTTT. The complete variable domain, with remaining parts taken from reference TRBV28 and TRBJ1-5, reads DVKVTQSSRYLVKRTGEKVFLECVQDMDHENMFWYRQDPGLGLRLIYFSYDVKMKEKGDIPEGYSVSREKKERFSLILESASTNQTSMYLCASSLPQRQPQHFGDGTRLSIL.

The CDR3 sequence is CASSDRDTQYF. The CDR3 region has the DNA TGTGCCAGCAGCGATAGAGATACGCAGTATTTT. This chain links TRBV3-1 with TRBJ2-3, with D hard to call. Germline CDR1 LGHDT, CDR2 YNNKEL (reference sequence). This CDR3 is 11 amino acids long. Trimming pared 5 bases from V and 5 bases from J, leaving 5 bases between.

The CDR3 bases are TGCAGTGCTTCCTCCGGGACAGGGAGCACAGATACGCAGTATTTT. This gives the protein CSASSGTGSTDTQYF. V usage is TRBV20-1 and J usage is TRBJ2-3; 9 bases are shared with TRBD1. Germline V lookup: CDR1 DFQATT, CDR2 SNEGSKA (reference sequence). The CDR3 has 15 amino acids. J was trimmed by 0 bases and V by 5 bases; bases with no gene match: 6.

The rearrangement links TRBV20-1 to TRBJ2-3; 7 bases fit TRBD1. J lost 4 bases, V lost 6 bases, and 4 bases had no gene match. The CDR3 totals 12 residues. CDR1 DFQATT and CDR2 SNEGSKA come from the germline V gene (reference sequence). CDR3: CSADRDPDTQYF. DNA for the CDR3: TGCAGTGCAGACAGGGACCCAGATACGCAGTATTTT.

CDR3 DNA sequence: TGTGCCAGCAGAGTGTCCTCCCGGGGGTACACAGATACGCAGTATTTT. It encodes CASRVSSRGYTDTQYF. The gene calls are TRBV12-3 or TRBV12-4 and TRBJ2-3; a possible D gene is TRBD2 (6 bases). The CDR3 has 16 residues. V gave up 6 bases and J gave up 2 bases, with 18 bases separating them.

CDR3 coding DNA: TGTGCCAGCAGTGAAAGGGCCCGGGGCACCGGGGAGCTGTTTTTT. Its protein product is CASSERARGTGELFF. The chain uses TRBV2 and TRBJ2-2; D is perhaps TRBD2 (5 bases). CDR3 length equals 15 residues. The V and J ends lost 2 bases and 4 bases respectively, with 11 bases between them. The germline V gene encodes CDR1 SNHLY and CDR2 FYNNEI. Filled out from reference TRBV2 and TRBJ2-2, the complete variable domain reads EPEVTQTPSHQVTQMGQEVILRCVPISNHLYFYWYRQILGQKVEFLVSFYNNEISEKSEIFDDQFSVERPDGSNFTLKIRSTKLEDSAMYFCASSERARGTGELFFGEGSRLTVL.

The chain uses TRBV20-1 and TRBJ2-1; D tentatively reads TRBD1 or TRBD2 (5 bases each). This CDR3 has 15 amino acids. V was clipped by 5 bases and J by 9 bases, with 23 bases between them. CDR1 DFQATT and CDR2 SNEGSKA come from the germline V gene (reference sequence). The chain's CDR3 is CSAGTGTGPRGEQFF. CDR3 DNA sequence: TGCAGTGCTGGAACCGGGACGGGCCCCCGTGGTGAGCAGTTCTTC.

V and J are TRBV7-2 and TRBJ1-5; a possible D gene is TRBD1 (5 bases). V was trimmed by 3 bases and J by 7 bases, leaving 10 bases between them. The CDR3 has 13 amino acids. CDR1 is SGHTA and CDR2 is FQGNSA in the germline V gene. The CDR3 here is CASSFQGGQPQHF. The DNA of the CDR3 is TGTGCCAGCAGCTTTCAGGGTGGCCAGCCCCAGCATTTT.

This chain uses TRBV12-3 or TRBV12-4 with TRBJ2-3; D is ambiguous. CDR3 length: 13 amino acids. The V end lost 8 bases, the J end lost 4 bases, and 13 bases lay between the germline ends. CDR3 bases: TGTGCCAGCGGTTATTTTGCAGCAGATACGCAGTATTTT. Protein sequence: CASGYFAADTQYF.

The CDR3 is CASSQDSSLQAFF. The DNA for the CDR3 is TGTGCCAGCAGCCAAGATTCGAGCCTCCAAGCTTTCTTT. The chain is built from TRBV3-1 and TRBJ1-1; D uncertain. The V gene lost 0 bases and the J gene lost 9 bases, with 11 bases spanning the gap. The germline CDR1 and CDR2 sequences are LGHDT and YNNKEL (reference sequence). This CDR3 contains 13 residues.

CDR3 nucleotide sequence: TGCAGCGTTGATGGGTTAAACATGAACACTGAAGCTTTCTTT. It is translated as CSVDGLNMNTEAFF. The chain combines TRBV29-1 with TRBJ1-1; no firm D call. The V gene's germline CDR1 is SQVTM and CDR2 ANQGSEA. The CDR3 runs 14 residues. V was shortened by 3 bases and J by 0 bases, with 11 bases between the two germline ends.

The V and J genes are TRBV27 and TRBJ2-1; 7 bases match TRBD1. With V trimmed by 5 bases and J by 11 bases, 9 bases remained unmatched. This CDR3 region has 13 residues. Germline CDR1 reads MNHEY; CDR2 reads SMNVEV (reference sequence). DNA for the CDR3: TGTGCCAGCAGTACGGACGGGACAGCTAAGCAGTTCTTC. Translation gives CASSTDGTAKQFF.

The CDR3, as DNA: TGCGCCGTCCCACCCCCGGCCGAAGTCCACAATGAGCAGTTCTTC. Translated, it gives CAVPPPAEVHNEQFF. The rearrangement uses TRBV23-1 and TRBJ2-1; D is undetermined. TRBV23-1 is an ORF for which the function is uncertain. The V and J ends lost 11 bases and 5 bases respectively, with 22 bases between them. The CDR3 runs 15 residues.

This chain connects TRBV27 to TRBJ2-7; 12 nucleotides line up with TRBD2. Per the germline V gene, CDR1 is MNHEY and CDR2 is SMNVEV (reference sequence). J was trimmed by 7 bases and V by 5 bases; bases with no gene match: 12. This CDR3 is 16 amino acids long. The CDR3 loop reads CASSLDASGGAREQYF. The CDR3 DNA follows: TGTGCCAGCAGTCTTGACGCTAGCGGGGGGGCTCGGGAGCAGTACTTC.

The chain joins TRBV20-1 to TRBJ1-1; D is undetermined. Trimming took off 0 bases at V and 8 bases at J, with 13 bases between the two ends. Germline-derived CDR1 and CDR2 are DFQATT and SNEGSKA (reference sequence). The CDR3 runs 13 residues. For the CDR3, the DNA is TGCAGTGCTAGAGAGACGGCCCCGAGGGAAGCTTTCTTT. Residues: CSARETAPREAFF.

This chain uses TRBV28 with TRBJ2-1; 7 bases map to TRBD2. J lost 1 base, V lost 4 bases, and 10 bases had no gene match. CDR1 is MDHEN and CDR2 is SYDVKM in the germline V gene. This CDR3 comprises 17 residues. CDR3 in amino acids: CASSSYRLAASYNEQFF. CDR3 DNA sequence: TGTGCCAGCAGTTCGTATCGGCTAGCGGCATCCTACAATGAGCAGTTCTTC.

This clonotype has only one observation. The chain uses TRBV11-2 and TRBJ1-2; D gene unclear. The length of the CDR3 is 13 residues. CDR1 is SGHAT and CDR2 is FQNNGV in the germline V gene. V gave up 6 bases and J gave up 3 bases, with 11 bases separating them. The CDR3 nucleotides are TGTGCCAGCAGATCAATTGGGGACTATGGCTACACCTTC. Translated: CASRSIGDYGYTF. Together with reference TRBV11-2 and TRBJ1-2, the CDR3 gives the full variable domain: EAGVAQSPRYKIIEKRQSVAFWCNPISGHATLYWYQQILGQGPKLLIQFQNNGVVDDSQLPKDRFSAERLKGVDSTLKIQPAKLEDSAVYLCASRSIGDYGYTFGSGTRLTVV.

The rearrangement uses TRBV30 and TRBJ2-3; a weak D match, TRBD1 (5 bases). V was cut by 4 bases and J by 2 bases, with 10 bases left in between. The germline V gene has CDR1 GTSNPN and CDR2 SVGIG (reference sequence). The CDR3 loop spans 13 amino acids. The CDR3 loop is CAWKRGATDTQYF. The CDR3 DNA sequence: TGTGCCTGGAAAAGGGGTGCCACAGATACGCAGTATTTT.

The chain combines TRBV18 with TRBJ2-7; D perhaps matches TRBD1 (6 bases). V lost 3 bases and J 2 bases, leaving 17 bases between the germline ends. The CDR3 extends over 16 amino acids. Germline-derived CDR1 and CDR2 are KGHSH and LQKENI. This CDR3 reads CASSPYTTGFTYEQYF. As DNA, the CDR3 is TGTGCCAGCTCACCCTATACGACAGGATTCACCTACGAGCAGTACTTC.